The entry below describes one TCR beta chain. Its antigen remains unknown. These data belong to a study of shared clonotypes between healthy human individuals. General study points: Estimated clonotype richness was generally higher in naive than memory subsets.

Trimming at V came to 2 bases and at J to 5 bases, leaving 6 bases not matched to a gene. The CDR3 has 15 amino acids. CDR1 LGHNA and CDR2 YSLEER come from the germline V gene. Original analysis: ImmunoSEQ output lacked quality scores and full-length reads, limiting matched filtering. This table comes from immunoSEQ multiplex PCR, and its TCRdb copy is limited to in-frame clones, with some not included. Clone size and V and J calls were adopted from that table, with D and trimming inferred from the DNA. This repertoire shows about 1,900,000 clones, just under 95% found once; its top ten account for 1% to 1.5%. Positively selected for CCR7, the CD45RO-negative cells used as naive CD8 cells excluded terminally differentiated effector memory CD45RA+ cells.

The sequence derives from a man between 18 and 29 years old in good health. V gene TRBV4-3 combines with J gene TRBJ2-7, with 10 bases aligning to TRBD1. The specimen sequenced was naive CD8+ T cells sorted from blood. The CDR3 is CASSQLTGTGDEQYF. CDR3 DNA sequence: TGCGCCAGCAGCCAACTAACCGGGACAGGGGACGAGCAGTACTTC.